This TCR beta chain was obtained from a study of shared clonotypes between healthy human individuals (dated by TCRdb to the early 2020s). Notes on the research overall: The cohort included three men and a couple of women between 18 and 49 years of age. For each donor, CD4 naive and CD4 memory were each run on three plates, CD8 naive on two plates, and CD8 memory on one plate. The study deeply sequenced blood TCR repertoires of about 5 healthy adults to estimate repertoire size and the extent of clonotype sharing between individuals. Libraries were prepared and TCR repertoires were sequenced by different laboratories using diverse techniques, in order to increase sequencing depth and limit assay-specific biases. Between about 0.85 and 9.5 billion PBMCs per donor were obtained by leukapheresis. Broad study findings and their caveats: Compared with non-shared clonotypes, the clonotypes found in all four sorted-subset donors had higher generation probabilities. Pairwise subsampling indicated that sequencing depth was expected to affect the degree of clonotype sharing among donors. Incomplete sequencing was indicated by rarefaction of sorted-subset datasets, despite the large sequencing depth. Only blood was sampled, and tissue TCR repertoires likely differ from those in blood. Across a few donors, about 5% of naive CD4, around 3.3% of naive CD8, about 2% of memory CD4, and under 0.45% of memory CD8 clonotypes were shared. The genetic and exposure-history diversity represented was limited by the small number of donors. Naive subsets generally had larger estimated clonotype richness than memory subsets did.

The CDR3 spans 15 residues, from the cysteine through the phenylalanine. Kept here is only the CDR3 DNA, which spans 45 bases and is read in frame from base 1. CDR1 MNHEY and CDR2 SMNVEV are derived from the germline V gene (reference sequence). The germline ends are 20 bases apart after V is trimmed by 9 bases and J by 3 bases. Using the deep immunoSEQ assay, multiplex PCR amplified TCR CDR3 regions from genomic DNA. Extracted genomic DNA from each cell subset was distributed evenly across all wells of several immunoSEQ 96-well plates, and each plate was treated as a replicate. Each replicate PCR for sorted subsets received about 0.2 ug genomic DNA, equal to 30,000 or so T cell genomes. Purified libraries were quantified with a Qubit 3.0 fluorometer, sized on a Bioanalyzer 2100, and re-quantified with the KAPA Library Quantification kit. Every immunoSEQ 96-well plate was sequenced on a dedicated single-read 150-cycle Illumina NextSeq 550 flow cell. The original methods were these. Because only junctional sequences without quality scores were contained in the immunoSEQ output, filtering matching that applied to full-length reads could not be performed. Sequences were annotated with PyIR, a Python wrapper for IgBLAST v1.9, and V/J genes and CDR3 were assigned using IMGT germline references. Reads with weak V/J assignments (E-value above 1e-6), missing CDR3, stop codons, out-of-frame junctions, or ambiguous translated residues were removed. V3J clonotypes were defined by identical inferred V gene, J gene, and CDR3 amino acid sequence. Percentage overlap between repertoires was computed as shared unique clonotypes divided by the size of the smaller repertoire. Repertoire richness was assessed with RTK rarefaction, the Chao1 estimator, and Recon v2.1 estimates of unobserved clonotypes. Generation probabilities for all TCRbeta clonotypes obtained by the gDNA method from a few donors were computed using OLGA. TCRdb's version of the immuneACCESS table is confined to in-frame rearrangements and falls short of the full clone set. An unresolved V gene accounts for under half of the shortfall where checked; the remainder is of unknown origin. That table furnishes V, J and clone size, whereas the DNA furnished D and trimming. This sample gives around 1.9 million clones in total; just over 90% of them show up just once. The ten largest account for about 1.6% of the sample.

About this clone: The target of this receptor is not known. Base quality data are lacking; no much larger clone is found one base away.

CD8 naive samples were CD45RO-negative cells positively selected for CCR7, giving a CD45RA+CCR7+ population that excluded TemRA cells. The donors were healthy, HIV-negative adults who had no recently reported acute infections or vaccinations. All donors were Caucasian adults living in Nashville, Tennessee, USA. Blood was collected by leukapheresis, and PBMCs were isolated by Ficoll-Histopaque density gradient centrifugation and then cryopreserved in liquid nitrogen vapor phase. Purity and quantity of every magnetically sorted T cell population were checked by analytical flow cytometry. From each sorted fraction, genomic DNA was isolated and quantified by UV absorbance on a Nanodrop 2000c.

The chain joins TRBV27 to TRBJ1-1; 6 matching bases give a weak D call of TRBD1. The source material was naive CD8+ T cells from PBMCs. The cell subset or site label corresponds to: CD45RA+CCR7+. The sequence derives from a man between 18 and 29 years old in good health. Some clones in this sample may be carry-over from other donors' samples. The CDR3 has the sequence CASTLGAGGHTEAFF. The nucleotide sequence is TGTGCCAGTACACTGGGGGCAGGCGGACACACTGAAGCTTTCTTT.